This TCR beta chain was profiled in a study of blood T cell repertoires in COVID-19 (dated by TCRdb to about 2020). Regarding the study in general: Collaborator samples came from the United States, Italy and Spain and covered acute and convalescent phases of COVID-19. Where HLA class I and class II types were available, the types were taken from metadata supplied by the sample provider, not from assay-based typing. Samples came from the ongoing ImmuneRACE study (first 160 participants) plus 1,254 subjects from 6 global collaborators. The repertoires were released in a freely available public database intended as a resource for research on the immune response to SARS-CoV-2. The prospective study material was composed of cDNA or gDNA derived from T cells, B-cell-depleted T cells, or PBMCs. The sample metadata nearly always contained a de-identified subject ID, COVID-19 status, age in years and sex. Deeply sampled blood TCRbeta repertoires from subjects exposed to, actively infected with, or recovered from COVID-19 were included in the dataset. Here is what the overall study found, with its caveats: How much clinical and demographic metadata was included differed by source and by participant, and the metadata was provided uncurated.

Reading from cysteine to phenylalanine, the CDR3 counts 14 amino acids. Only CDR3 DNA is held: 42 bases, read in frame from base 1. From V the trimming removes 1 base and from J it removes 3 bases, while the gene matches leave 0 bases of the junction unaccounted for. CDR1 and CDR2 were assigned from the germline V gene (reference sequence) as MNHNY and SVGAGI. In the prospective study, participants were roughly 18 to 100 years old, resided in approximately 22 geographic areas of the United States, and were enrolled through a virtual design. In the prospective study, cohorts were assigned on the basis of participant-reported clinical history obtained from a screening survey and a study questionnaire. Recovered participants in ImmuneRACE Cohort 3 were defined by two consecutive negative NP/OP PCR tests, clearance by a healthcare professional, or resolution of symptoms. In the prospective study, whole blood, serum and a nasopharyngeal or oropharyngeal swab were collected from each participant by mobile phlebotomists. Additional blood draws and questionnaires over an approximately two-month period could optionally be provided by prospective study participants. Before DNA extraction, blood samples from the prospective study were shipped at room temperature or frozen.

As concerns this clone: What antigen it recognizes has not been identified. The record has no base qualities; no much larger clone is one base away.

TCRbeta CDR3 regions were amplified from genomic DNA using the immunoSEQ Assay, a bias-controlled multiplex PCR. In the authors' own workflow: The number of nucleated cells in each sample was estimated by amplification of reference gene primers within the assay. To quantify the absolute abundance of each unique TCRbeta CDR3 rearrangement, sequence reads were collapsed and filtered. Productive Simpson clonality was computed per sample as the square root of Simpson's diversity index over productive rearrangements. In TCRdb, the immuneACCESS table is reduced to in-frame sequences with V and J assigned. These tables do not hold every clone; where another copy was compared, an unresolved V gene accounts for under half, and the others remain unexplained. From that table come the V and J calls and clone size; the DNA was used to work out D and trimming. For this sample there are about 290,000 clones; under 90% appear just once. In total, the top ten clones hold 1.5% to 2% of the sample.

The chain links TRBV6-6 with TRBJ1-1, with 9 middle bases fitting TRBD1. The sequencing sample was made of PBMCs or T cells enriched from blood (not recorded which). This clonotype was obtained from a woman aged 40-49 years who had recovered from COVID-19. The CDR3 sequence is CASSYWDRDTEAFF. The DNA sequence reads TGTGCCAGCAGTTACTGGGACAGGGACACTGAAGCTTTCTTT.